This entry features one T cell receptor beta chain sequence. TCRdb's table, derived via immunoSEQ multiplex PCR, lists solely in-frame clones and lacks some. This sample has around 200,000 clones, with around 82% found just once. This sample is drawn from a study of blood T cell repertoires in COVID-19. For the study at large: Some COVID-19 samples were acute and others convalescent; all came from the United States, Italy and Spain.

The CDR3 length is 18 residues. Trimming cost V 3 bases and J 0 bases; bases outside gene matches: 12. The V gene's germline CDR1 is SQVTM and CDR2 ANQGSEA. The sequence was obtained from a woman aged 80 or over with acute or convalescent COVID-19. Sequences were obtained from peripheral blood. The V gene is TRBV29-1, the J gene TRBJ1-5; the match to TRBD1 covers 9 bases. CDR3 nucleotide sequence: TGCAGCGTTGAGTTTAGGGGACAGGGTCCCCTTAGCAATCAGCCCCAGCATTTT. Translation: CSVEFRGQGPLSNQPQHF.